This T cell receptor beta chain was recovered during a study of T cells in Graves' hyperthyroidism and ophthalmopathy. The overall study: Staff took peripheral blood when the initial diagnosis was made, before any treatment began.

Overall study results and limits: The majority of expanded thyroid clonotypes above 0.001 also appeared in blood.

The CDR3 regions of TCR beta were amplified from RNA transcripts. The HTBI primer set served for first-round RT-PCR of the TCR CDR3. One entry per CDR3 protein results from TCRdb running MiXCR on the multiplex PCR reads. The sample has approximately 610,000 distinct CDR3 sequences, over 12% seen once. This clonotype was seen many times. Its antigen remains unknown. The PBMCs studied were ones that came from 8.5 to 10 ml fresh peripheral blood. Germline lookup yields CDR1 DFQATT and CDR2 SNEGSKA (reference sequence). The CDR3 runs 15 residues. Unmatched junction bases numbered 11, after V lost 6 bases and J lost 1 base.

The TCR sequence derives from a woman aged 40 to 50 with Graves' ophthalmopathy. The chain employs TRBV20-1 and TRBJ2-7, with 8 nucleotides matching TRBD2. The specimen sequenced was blood. The CDR3 DNA sequence: TGCAGTGCCACCCCCACCCAGCGGGAGTCCTACGAGCAGTACTTC. Protein sequence: CSATPTQRESYEQYF.